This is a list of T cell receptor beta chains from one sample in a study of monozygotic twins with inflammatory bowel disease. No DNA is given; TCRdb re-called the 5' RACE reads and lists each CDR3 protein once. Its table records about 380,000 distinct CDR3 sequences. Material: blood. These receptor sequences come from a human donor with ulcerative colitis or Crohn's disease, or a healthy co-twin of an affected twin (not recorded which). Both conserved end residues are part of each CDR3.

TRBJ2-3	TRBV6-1	CASSRDRGVDTQYF
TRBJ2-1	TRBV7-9	CASSLAFIYNEQFF
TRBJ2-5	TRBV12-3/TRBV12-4	CASSDGSETQYF
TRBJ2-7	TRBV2	CASSGGPSYEQYF
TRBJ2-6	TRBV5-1	CASSLYDSLSGANVLTF
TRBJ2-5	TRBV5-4	CASSVPQGQGLQETQYF
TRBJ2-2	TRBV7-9	CASSFGLAGDTGELFF
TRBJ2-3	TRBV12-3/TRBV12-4	CASSSLGSAQYF
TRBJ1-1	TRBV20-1	CSARGDRANTEAFF
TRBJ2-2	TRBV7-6	CASSAERGRANTGELFF
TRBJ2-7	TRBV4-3	CASSQDWGGIRYF
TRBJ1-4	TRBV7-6	CASSLSRVLNEKLFF
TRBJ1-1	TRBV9	CASSVVGGSLSTEAFF
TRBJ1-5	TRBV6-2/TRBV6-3	CASRDGRVQGPQHF
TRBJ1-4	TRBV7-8	CASSHPSGGAREKLFF
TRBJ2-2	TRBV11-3	CASSSGQGGELFF
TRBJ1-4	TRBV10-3	CAISQGRNEKLFF
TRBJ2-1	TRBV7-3	CASSLGILRRDEQFF
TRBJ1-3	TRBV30	CAWSSRSESGNTIYF
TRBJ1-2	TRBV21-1	CASSAMDLTNYGYTF
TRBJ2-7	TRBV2	CASREGDYSYEQYF
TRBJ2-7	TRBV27	CASTPSDGQISYEQYF
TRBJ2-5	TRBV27	CASSRGTRQETQYF
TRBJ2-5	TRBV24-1	CATSDGPQETQYF
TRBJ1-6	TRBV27	CASSGRWDKNSPLHF
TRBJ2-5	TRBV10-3	CAISEFGGAPDQETQYF
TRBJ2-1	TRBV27	CASTRGTGGAEVNEQFF
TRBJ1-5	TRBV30	CAWSVLQGGQPQHF
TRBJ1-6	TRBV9	CASSVRDRDSPLHF
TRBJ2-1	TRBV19	CASSRPGTGNTNEQFF
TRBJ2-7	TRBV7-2	CASSFPGESSYEQYF
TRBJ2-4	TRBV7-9	CASSFTGVDIQYF
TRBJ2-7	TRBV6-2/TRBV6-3	CASTKGGQRDYEQYF
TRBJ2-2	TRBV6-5	CASSRRGGELFF
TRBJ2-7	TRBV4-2	CASSQDLRGGLGSYEQYF
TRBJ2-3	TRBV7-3	CASSPTRYTDTQYF
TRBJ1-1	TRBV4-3	CASSQDSGRADTEAFF
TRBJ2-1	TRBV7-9	CASVNRDTSYNEQFF
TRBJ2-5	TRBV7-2	CASSLALGGGETQYF
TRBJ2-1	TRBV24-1	CATSDFDRLKNEQFF
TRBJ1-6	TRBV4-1	CASSQVRGTQSFSSYNSPLHF